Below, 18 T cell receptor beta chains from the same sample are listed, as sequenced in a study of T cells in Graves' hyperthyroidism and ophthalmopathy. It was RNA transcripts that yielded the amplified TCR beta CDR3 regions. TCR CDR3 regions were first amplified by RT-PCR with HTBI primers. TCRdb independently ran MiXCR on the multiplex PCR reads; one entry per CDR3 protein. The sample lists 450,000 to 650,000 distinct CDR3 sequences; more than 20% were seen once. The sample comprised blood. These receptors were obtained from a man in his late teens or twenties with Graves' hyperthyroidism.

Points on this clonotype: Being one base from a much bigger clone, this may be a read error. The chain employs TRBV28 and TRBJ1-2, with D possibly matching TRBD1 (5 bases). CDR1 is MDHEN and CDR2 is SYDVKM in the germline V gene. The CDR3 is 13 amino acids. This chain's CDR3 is CATTGRVNYGFTF. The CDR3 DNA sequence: TGTGCCACCACTGGCAGGGTAAACTATGGCTTCACCTTC.

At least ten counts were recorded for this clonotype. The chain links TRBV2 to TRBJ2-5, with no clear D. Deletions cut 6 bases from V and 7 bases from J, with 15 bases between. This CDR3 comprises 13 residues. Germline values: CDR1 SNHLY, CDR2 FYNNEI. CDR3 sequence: CASSPSMGRTQYF. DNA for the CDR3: TGTGCCAGCAGCCCCTCCATGGGTCGGACCCAGTACTTC.

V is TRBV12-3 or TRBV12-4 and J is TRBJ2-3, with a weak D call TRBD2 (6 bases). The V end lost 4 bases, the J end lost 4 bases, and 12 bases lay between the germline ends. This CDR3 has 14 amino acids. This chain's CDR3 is CASSWGLTSDTQYF. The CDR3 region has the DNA TGTGCCAGCAGTTGGGGACTCACCTCAGATACGCAGTATTTT.

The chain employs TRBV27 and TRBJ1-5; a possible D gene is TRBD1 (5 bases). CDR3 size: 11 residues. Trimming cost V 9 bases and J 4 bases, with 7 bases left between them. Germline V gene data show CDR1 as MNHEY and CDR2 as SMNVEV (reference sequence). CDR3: CARGGNQPQHF. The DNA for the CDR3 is TGTGCCAGGGGGGGGAATCAGCCCCAGCATTTT.

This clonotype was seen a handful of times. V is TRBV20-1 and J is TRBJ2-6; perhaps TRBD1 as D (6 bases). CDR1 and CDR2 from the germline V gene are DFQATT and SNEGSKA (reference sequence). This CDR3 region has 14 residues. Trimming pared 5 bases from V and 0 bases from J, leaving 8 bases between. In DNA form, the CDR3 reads TGCAGTGCTCTGGACAGCTCTGGGGCCAACGTCCTGACTTTC. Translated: CSALDSSGANVLTF.

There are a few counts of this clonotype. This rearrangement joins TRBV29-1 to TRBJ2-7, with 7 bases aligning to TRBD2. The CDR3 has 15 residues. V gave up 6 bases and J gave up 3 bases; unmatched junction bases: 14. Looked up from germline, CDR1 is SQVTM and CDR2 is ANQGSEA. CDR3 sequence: CSVSRAGRGDYEQYF. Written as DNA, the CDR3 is TGCAGCGTCTCGCGGGCAGGGAGGGGTGACTACGAGCAGTACTTC.

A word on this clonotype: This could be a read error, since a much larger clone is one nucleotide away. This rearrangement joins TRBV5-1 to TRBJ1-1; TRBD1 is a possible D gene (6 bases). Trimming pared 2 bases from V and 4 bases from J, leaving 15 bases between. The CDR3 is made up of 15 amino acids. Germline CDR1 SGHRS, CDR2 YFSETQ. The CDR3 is CASSFYGMDSTEAFF. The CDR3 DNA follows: TGCGCCAGCAGCTTCTACGGGATGGACAGCACTGAAGCTTTCTTT.

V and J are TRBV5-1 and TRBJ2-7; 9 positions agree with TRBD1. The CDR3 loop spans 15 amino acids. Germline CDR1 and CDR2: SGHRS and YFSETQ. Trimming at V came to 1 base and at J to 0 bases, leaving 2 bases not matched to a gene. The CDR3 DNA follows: TGCGCCAGCAGCTTGACAGGGGGCTTCTCCTACGAGCAGTACTTC. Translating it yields CASSLTGGFSYEQYF.

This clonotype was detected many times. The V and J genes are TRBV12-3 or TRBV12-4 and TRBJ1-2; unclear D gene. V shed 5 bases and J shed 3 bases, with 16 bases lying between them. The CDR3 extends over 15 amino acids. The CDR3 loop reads CASSRLKGHHYGYTF. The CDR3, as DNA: TGTGCCAGCAGTCGGTTAAAGGGCCACCACTATGGCTACACCTTC.

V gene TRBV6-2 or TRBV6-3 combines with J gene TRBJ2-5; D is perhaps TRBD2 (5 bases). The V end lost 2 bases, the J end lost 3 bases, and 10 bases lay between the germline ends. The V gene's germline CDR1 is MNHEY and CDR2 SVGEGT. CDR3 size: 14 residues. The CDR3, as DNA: TGTGCCAGCAGTTACGTGGGAGCAAAAGAGACCCAGTACTTC. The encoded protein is CASSYVGAKETQYF.

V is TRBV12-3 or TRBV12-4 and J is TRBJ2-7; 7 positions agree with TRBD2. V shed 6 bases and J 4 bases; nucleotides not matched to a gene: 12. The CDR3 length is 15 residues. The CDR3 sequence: CASSPRGGSRYEQYF. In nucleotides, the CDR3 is TGTGCCAGCAGCCCCCGGGGAGGGAGTCGATACGAGCAGTACTTC.

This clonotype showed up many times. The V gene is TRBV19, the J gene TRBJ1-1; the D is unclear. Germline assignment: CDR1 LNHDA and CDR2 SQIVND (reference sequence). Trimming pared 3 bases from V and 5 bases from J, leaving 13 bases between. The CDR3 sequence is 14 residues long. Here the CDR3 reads CASSINPQRTEAFF. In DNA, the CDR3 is TGTGCCAGTAGTATTAACCCCCAAAGGACTGAAGCTTTCTTT.

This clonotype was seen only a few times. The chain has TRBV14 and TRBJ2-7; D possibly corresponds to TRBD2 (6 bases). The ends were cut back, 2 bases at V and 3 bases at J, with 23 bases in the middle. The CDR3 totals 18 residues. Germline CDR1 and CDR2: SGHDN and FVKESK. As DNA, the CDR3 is TGTGCCAGCAGCCAAATTGAGGCGGGGCCTCTCGGGGACTACGAGCAGTACTTC. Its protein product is CASSQIEAGPLGDYEQYF. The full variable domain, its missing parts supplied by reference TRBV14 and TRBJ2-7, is EAGVTQFPSHSVIEKGQTVTLRCDPISGHDNLYWYRRVMGKEIKFLLHFVKESKQDESGMPNNRFLAERTGGTYSTLKVQPAELEDSGVYFCASSQIEAGPLGDYEQYFGPGTRLTVT.

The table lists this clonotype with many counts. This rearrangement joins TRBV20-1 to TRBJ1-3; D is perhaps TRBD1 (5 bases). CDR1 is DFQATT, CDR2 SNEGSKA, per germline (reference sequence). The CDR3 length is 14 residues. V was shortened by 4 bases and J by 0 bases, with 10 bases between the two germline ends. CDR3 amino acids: CSAIDRRSGNTIYF. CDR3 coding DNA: TGCAGTGCTATTGACAGACGCTCTGGAAACACCATATATTTT.

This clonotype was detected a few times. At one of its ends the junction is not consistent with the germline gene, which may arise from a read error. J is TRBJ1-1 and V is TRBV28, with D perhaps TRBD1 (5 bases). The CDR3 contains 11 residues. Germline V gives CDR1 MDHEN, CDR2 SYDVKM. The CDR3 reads CASWQGTESFF. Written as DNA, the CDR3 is TGTGCCAGCTGGCAGGGAACTGAATCTTTCTTT. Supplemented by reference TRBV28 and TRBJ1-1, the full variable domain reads DVKVTQSSRYLVKRTGEKVFLECVQDMDHENMFWYRQDPGLGLRLIYFSYDVKMKEKGDIPEGYSVSREKKERFSLILESASTNQTSMYLCASWQGTESFFGQGTRLTVV.

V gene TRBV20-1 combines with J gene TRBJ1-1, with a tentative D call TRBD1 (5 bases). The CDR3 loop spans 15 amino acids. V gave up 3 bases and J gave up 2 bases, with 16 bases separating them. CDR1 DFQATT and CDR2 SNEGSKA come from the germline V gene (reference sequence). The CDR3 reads CSARGWDRRNTEAFF. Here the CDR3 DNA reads TGCAGTGCTAGGGGATGGGACCGGCGAAACACTGAAGCTTTCTTT.

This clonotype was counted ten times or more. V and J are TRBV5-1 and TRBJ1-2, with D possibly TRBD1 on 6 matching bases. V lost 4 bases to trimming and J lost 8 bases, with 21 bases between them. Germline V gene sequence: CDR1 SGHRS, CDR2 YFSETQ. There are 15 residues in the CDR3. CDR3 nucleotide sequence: TGCGCCAGCAGCCCTGGACAGTCTGAAACGGGAGGCTACACCTTC. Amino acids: CASSPGQSETGGYTF.

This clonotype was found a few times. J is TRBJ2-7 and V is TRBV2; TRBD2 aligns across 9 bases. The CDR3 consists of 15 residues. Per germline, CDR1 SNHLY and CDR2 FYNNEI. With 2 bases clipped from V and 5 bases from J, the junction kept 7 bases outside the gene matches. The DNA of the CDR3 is TGTGCCAGCAGTGAATTGGCGGGGGGGGTTCACGAGCAGTACTTC. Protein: CASSELAGGVHEQYF.